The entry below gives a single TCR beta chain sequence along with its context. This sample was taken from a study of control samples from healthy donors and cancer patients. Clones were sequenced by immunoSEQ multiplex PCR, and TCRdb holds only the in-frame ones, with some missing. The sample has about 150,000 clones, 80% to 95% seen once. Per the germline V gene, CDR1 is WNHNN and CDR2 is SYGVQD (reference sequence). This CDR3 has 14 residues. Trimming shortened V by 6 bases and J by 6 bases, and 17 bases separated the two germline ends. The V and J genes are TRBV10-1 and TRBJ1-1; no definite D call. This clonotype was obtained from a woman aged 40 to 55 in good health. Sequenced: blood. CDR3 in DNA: TGCGCCAGCAGAACTTTAACCCAAGGTGCTGAAGCTTTCTTT. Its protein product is CASRTLTQGAEAFF.